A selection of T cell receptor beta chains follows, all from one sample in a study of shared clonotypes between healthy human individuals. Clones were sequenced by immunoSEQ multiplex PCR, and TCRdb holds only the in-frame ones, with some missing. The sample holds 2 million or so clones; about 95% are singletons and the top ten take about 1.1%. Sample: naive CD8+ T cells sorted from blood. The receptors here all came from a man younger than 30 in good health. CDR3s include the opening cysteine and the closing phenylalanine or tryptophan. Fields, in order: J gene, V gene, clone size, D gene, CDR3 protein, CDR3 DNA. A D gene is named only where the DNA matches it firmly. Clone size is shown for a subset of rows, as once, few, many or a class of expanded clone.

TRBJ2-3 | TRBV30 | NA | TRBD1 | CAWSWDRGLSTDTQYF | TGTGCCTGGTCCTGGGACAGGGGGCTATCCACAGATACGCAGTATTTT
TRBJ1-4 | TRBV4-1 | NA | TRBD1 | CASSQEHRTGPFF | TGCGCCAGCAGCCAAGAGCATCGGACAGGGCCCTTCTTT
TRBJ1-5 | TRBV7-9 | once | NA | CASSAGGPQHF | TGTGCCAGCAGCGCGGGTGGGCCCCAGCATTTT
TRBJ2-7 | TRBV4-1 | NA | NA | CASSRTDGISYEQYF | TGCGCCAGCAGCCGAACGGACGGGATCTCCTACGAGCAGTACTTC
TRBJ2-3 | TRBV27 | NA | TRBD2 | CASSQRESTDTQYF | TGTGCCAGCAGCCAGCGGGAGAGCACAGATACGCAGTATTTT
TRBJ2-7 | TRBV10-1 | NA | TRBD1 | CASSEVWDRSSYEQYF | TGCGCCAGCAGTGAGGTTTGGGACAGGAGCTCCTACGAGCAGTACTTC
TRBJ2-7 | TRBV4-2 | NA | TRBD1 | CASSQSVPVRDRRNYEQYF | TGTGCCAGCAGCCAATCGGTCCCGGTCAGGGACAGGAGAAATTACGAGCAGTACTTC
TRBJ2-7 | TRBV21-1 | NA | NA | CASTCGTSGSSGRAHYEQYF | TGTGCCAGCACGTGCGGGACTAGCGGGAGTAGCGGTCGAGCTCACTACGAGCAGTACTTC
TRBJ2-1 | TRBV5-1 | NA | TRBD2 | CASSPGLAGANYNEQFF | TGCGCCAGCAGCCCGGGACTAGCGGGAGCCAATTACAATGAGCAGTTCTTC
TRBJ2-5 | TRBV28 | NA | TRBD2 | CASSLVGGEETQYF | TGTGCCAGCAGTTTGGTGGGGGGGGAGGAGACCCAGTACTTC
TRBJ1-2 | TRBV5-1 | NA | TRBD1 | CASSLAEGANYGYTF | TGCGCCAGCAGCTTGGCGGAGGGGGCCAACTATGGCTACACCTTC
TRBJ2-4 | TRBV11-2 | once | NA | CASSLTLAKNIQYF | TGTGCCAGCAGCTTAACATTAGCCAAAAACATTCAGTACTTC
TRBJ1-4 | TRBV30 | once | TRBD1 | CAWSALGQGDEKLFF | TGTGCCTGGAGTGCCCTTGGACAGGGGGACGAAAAACTGTTTTTT
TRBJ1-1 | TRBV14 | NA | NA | CASSQWAATEAFF | TGTGCCAGCAGCCAATGGGCAGCCACTGAAGCTTTCTTT
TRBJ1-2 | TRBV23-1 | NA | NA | CASSLPLGRGIF | TGCGCCAGCAGTCTCCCCCTCGGACGGGGGATCTTC
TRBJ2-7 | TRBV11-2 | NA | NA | CASRGRSYEQYF | TGTGCCAGCAGAGGGCGTAGCTACGAGCAGTACTTC
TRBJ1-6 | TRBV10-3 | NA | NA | CAISEQGPSNNSPLHF | TGTGCCATCAGCGAACAGGGACCCTCTAATAATTCACCCCTCCACTTT
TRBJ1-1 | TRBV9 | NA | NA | CASTPQPGEAEAFF | TGTGCCAGCACTCCTCAACCCGGGGAGGCTGAAGCTTTCTTT
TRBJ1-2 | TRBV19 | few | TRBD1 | CASSRQGPIPYGYTF | TGTGCCAGTAGCCGACAGGGGCCGATCCCCTATGGCTACACCTTC
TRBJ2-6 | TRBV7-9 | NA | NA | CASSLGGGPFGTGANVLTF | TGTGCCAGCAGCTTAGGGGGCGGGCCTTTCGGGACTGGGGCCAACGTCCTGACTTTC
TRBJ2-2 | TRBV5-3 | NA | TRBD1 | CARSQPHRGPDTGELFF | TGTGCCAGAAGCCAACCACATAGGGGGCCCGACACCGGGGAGCTGTTTTTT
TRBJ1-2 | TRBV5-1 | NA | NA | CASSLPQGTPSGYTF | TGCGCCAGCAGCTTGCCACAGGGAACCCCGAGTGGCTACACCTTC
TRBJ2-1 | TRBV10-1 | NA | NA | CASSGHFSGNEQFF | TGCGCCAGCTCGGGGCATTTTTCGGGCAATGAGCAGTTCTTC
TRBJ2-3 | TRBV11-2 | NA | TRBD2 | CASASGRTDTQYF | TGTGCCAGCGCTAGCGGGAGAACAGATACGCAGTATTTT
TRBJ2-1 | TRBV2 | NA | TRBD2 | CASSPAGEGTTEQFF | TGTGCCAGCAGCCCCGCCGGGGAGGGGACGACTGAGCAGTTCTTC
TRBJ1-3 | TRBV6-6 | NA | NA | CASSGAGNTIYF | TGTGCCAGCAGCGGGGCTGGAAACACCATATATTTT
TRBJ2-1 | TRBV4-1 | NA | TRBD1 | CASSQVPQGAPNEQFF | TGCGCCAGCAGCCAAGTTCCACAGGGGGCTCCAAATGAGCAGTTCTTC
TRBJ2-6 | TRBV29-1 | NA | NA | CSVDRVSHSGANVLTF | TGCAGCGTAGATCGGGTATCCCACTCTGGGGCCAACGTCCTGACTTTC
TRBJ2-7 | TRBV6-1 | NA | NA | CASSEDGYEQYF | TGTGCCAGCAGTGAGGACGGCTACGAGCAGTACTTC
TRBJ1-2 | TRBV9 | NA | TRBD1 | CASSGQGFLSYTF | TGTGCCAGCAGCGGACAGGGTTTCTTGAGCTACACCTTC
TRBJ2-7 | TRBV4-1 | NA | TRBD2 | CASSLTSGLYEQYF | TGCGCCAGCAGCCTGACTAGCGGGCTCTACGAGCAGTACTTC
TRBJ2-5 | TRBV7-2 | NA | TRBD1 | CASSAGQGRETQYF | TGTGCCAGCAGTGCAGGACAGGGTCGAGAGACCCAGTACTTC